This T cell receptor beta chain was found in a study of shared clonotypes between healthy human individuals. Background on the study: There were three CD4 naive, three CD4 memory, two CD8 naive and one CD8 memory plates per donor.

The study, taken as a whole, reports: Rarefaction revealed incomplete sorted-subset sequencing despite large depth.

This clone was recorded only once. Its antigen is still unknown. Germline CDR1 is MDHEN and CDR2 is SYDVKM. The length of the CDR3 is 14 residues. V was trimmed by 6 bases and J by 7 bases, leaving 15 bases between them. Only in-frame clones appear in the TCRdb table, and some are missing; sequencing was by immunoSEQ multiplex PCR. The repertoire holds around 1,900,000 clones, with roughly 93% as singletons. In the naive CD8 group, cells lacked CD45RO and were positively selected for CCR7, so terminally differentiated effector memory CD45RA+ cells were left out. What was sequenced was naive CD8+ T cells from PBMCs. The source is a man aged 18 to 35 in good health. Some clones in this sample may be carry-over from other donors' samples. J is TRBJ2-2 and V is TRBV28, with D possibly TRBD2 on 5 matching bases. CDR3 coding DNA: TGTGCCAGCAGGGGTTGGGAGTTGGTCGGGGAGCTGTTTTTT. It encodes CASRGWELVGELFF.